Reported below is one TCR beta chain. Its target is unknown. The data were taken from a study of OX40 agonist ivuxolimab in advanced cancers. Findings of the study overall: Among the lowest peripheral clonal expansion occurred in 0.1-3.0 mg/kg partial responders. Averaged across samples, CD8+ T cells carried more expanded clones than CD4+ did. It was also the case that some nonresponders had low normalized T-cell clonal expansion.

TCRdb keeps only in-frame clones here, not all; method: immunoSEQ multiplex PCR. The sample shows tens of thousands of clones, 85% of them seen only once. CDR3 length equals 19 residues. Trimming removed 3 bases from V and 0 bases from J, with 18 bases in between. Germline-derived CDR1 and CDR2 are LNHDA and SQIVND (reference sequence). Cycle 7 day 1, cycle 4 day 1, and baseline were the timepoints at which blood was sampled. This specimen was CD4+ or CD8+ T cells sorted from blood, taken in a trial of the OX40 agonist ivuxolimab. The receptor was derived from an adult with an advanced solid tumor such as melanoma, head and neck, liver or kidney cancer. This chain connects TRBV19 to TRBJ2-6; D is possibly TRBD1 (6 bases). The CDR3 protein is CASSIGSQGNYSGANVLTF. The CDR3 DNA reads TGTGCCAGTAGTATCGGGTCCCAGGGGAACTACTCTGGGGCCAACGTCCTGACTTTC.